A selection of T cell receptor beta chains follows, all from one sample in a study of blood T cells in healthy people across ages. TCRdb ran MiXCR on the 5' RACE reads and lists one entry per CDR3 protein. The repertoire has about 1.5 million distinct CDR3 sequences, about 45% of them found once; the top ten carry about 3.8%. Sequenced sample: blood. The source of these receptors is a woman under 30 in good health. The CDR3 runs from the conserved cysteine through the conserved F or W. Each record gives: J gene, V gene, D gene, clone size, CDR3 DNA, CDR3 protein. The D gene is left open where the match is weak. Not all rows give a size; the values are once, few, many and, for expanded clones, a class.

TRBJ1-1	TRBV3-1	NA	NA	TGTGCCAGCAGCCGCTTAGGGAAAAACACTGAAGCTTTCTTT	CASSRLGKNTEAFF
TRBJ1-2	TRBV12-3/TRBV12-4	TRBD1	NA	TGTGCCAGCAGTTTCCAGGGGGTAATGCGCCACACCTTC	CASSFQGVMRHTF
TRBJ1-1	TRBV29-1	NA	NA	TGCAGCGCCTCCAAAGGGATGGGAGGCACTGAAGCTTTCTTT	CSASKGMGGTEAFF
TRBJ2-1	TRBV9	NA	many	TGTGCCAGCAGCGGAGGGCAATACAATGAGCAGTTCTTC	CASSGGQYNEQFF
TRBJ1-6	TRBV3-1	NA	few	TGTGCCAGCAGCCAAGATATTAGGTGGACGAACTATAATTCACCCCTCCACTTT	CASSQDIRWTNYNSPLHF
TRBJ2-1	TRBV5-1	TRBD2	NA	TGCGCCAGCAGCTTTCAGTCTAGCGGGGAGGGGAGCTCCTACAATGAGCAGTTCTTC	CASSFQSSGEGSSYNEQFF
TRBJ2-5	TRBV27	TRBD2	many	TGTGCCAGCTCCAGGACTAGCGTCTTCCCAGAGACCCAGTACTTC	CASSRTSVFPETQYF
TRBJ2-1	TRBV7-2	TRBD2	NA	TGTGCCAGCAGCTCGGGACTAGCGGGGGGATTATACAATGAGCAGTTCTTC	CASSSGLAGGLYNEQFF
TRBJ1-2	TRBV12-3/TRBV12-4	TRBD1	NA	TGTGCCAGCAGTCCCCAGCCCGAGGGGGCGGATGGCTACACCTTC	CASSPQPEGADGYTF
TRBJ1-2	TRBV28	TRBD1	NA	TGTGCCAGCAGAGAGACAGGGTTCCATGGCTACACCTTC	CASRETGFHGYTF
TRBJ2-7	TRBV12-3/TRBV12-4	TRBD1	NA	TGTGCCAGCAGTTTTAGGACAGGGCCCTACTACGAGCAGTACTTC	CASSFRTGPYYEQYF
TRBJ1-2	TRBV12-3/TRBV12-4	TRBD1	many	TGTGCCAGCAGTCAGGACAGGACCCATGGCTACACCTTC	CASSQDRTHGYTF
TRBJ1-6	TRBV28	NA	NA	TGTGCCAGCAGTTTGGGGGGGGTGGGAACCCTCCACTTT	CASSLGGVGTLHF
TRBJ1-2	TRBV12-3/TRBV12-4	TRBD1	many	TGTGCCAGCAGTCCTCAGACAGGGGATGGCTACACCTTC	CASSPQTGDGYTF
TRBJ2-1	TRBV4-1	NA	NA	TGCGCCAGCAGCCAGTACCTAGGGAATGAGCAGTTCTTC	CASSQYLGNEQFF
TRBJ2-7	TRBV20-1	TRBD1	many	TGCAGTGCTAGAGGTGACAGGGGATTAGGAGTCTACGAGCAGTACTTC	CSARGDRGLGVYEQYF
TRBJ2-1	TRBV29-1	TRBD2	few	TGCAGCGCCCTACTAGCGGGATACAATGAGCAGTTCTTC	CSALLAGYNEQFF
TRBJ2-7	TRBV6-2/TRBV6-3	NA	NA	TGTGCCAGCAGTCACAGGCAACACCTCTCCTACGAGCAGTACTTC	CASSHRQHLSYEQYF